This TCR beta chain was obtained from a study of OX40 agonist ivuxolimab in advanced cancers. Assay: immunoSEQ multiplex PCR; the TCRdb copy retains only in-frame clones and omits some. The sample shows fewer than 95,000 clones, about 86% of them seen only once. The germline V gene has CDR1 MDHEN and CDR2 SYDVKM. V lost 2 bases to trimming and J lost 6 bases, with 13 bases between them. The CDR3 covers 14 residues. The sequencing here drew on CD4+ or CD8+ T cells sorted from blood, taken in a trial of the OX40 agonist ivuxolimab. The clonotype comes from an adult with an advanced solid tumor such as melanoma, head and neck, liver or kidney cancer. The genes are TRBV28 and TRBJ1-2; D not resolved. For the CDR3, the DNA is TGTGCCAGCAGTTTACTGTGGGGAACGGATGGCTACACCTTC. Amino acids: CASSLLWGTDGYTF.